The rows below give T cell receptor beta chains drawn from one sample of a study of shared clonotypes between healthy human individuals. This table comes from immunoSEQ multiplex PCR, and its TCRdb copy is limited to in-frame clones, with some not included. The sample has fewer than 600,000 clones, around three quarters seen once. The sequenced sample was PBMCs. These receptors all stem from a woman aged 40 to 55 in good health. Some clones in this sample may be carry-over from other donors' samples. CDR3s leave out the opening cysteine and the closing phenylalanine or tryptophan.

j_call | v_call | cdr3_aa
TRBJ1-1 | TRBV19 | ASRPSRGARDTEAF
TRBJ2-3 | TRBV10-3 | AISETTVAQVPDTQY
TRBJ2-3 | TRBV6-1 | ASSEGGPTDTQY
TRBJ2-2 | TRBV9 | ASSPRQARLGELF
TRBJ2-7 | TRBV14 | ASSQEGQRTRYEQY
TRBJ2-7 | TRBV9 | ASSGPDSYEQY
TRBJ2-1 | TRBV5-1 | ASSPGLAGYNEQF
TRBJ2-7 | TRBV5-1 | ASGTGMVELQY
TRBJ1-4 | TRBV7-3 | ASSLSEGEKLF
TRBJ1-1 | TRBV7-9 | ASSLASRSVAEAF
TRBJ2-1 | TRBV7-2 | ASSSSGRENNEQF
TRBJ2-3 | TRBV28 | ASSPNPGLAVEWPDTQY
TRBJ2-1 | TRBV28 | ASSSHQGVGSYNEQF
TRBJ2-1 | TRBV11-2 | ASRRKRDLIYNEQF
TRBJ2-3 | TRBV7-2 | ASGSNRDTQY
NA | TRBV30 | AWSTQYEQY
TRBJ2-1 | TRBV7-6 | ASSPGTSGSRGEQF
TRBJ1-4 | TRBV18 | ASSPPNRDEKLF
TRBJ1-5 | TRBV4-1 | ASSGQGSNQPQH
TRBJ1-2 | TRBV28 | ASGDYGYT
TRBJ1-1 | TRBV5-5 | ASSLIRENTEAF
TRBJ2-5 | TRBV30 | AWRASRGGTQY
TRBJ2-1 | TRBV7-9 | ASSLDGQGGSNEQF
TRBJ2-1 | TRBV7-3 | ASSLKGNRGLAGGPGQF
TRBJ2-2 | TRBV2 | ASRDWTGELF
TRBJ2-2 | TRBV6-6 | ASSYSRSWELF
TRBJ2-2 | TRBV7-9 | ASSRAGKNTGELF
TRBJ1-1 | TRBV18 | ASSPSGTANTEAF
TRBJ2-3 | TRBV30 | AWSVTGITDTQY
TRBJ2-7 | TRBV15 | ATSRDNSGQY
TRBJ2-5 | TRBV18 | ASSRPQPETQY
TRBJ1-5 | TRBV19 | ASTVSGTVSNQPQH
TRBJ2-1 | TRBV19 | ASQPEGRSYNEQF